A selection of T cell receptor beta chains follows, all from one sample in a study of blood T cells in healthy people across ages. MiXCR was run by TCRdb on the 5' RACE reads, yielding one entry per CDR3 protein. This sample has about 1.8 million distinct CDR3 sequences, with around half found just once. The sequenced sample was blood. Receptors originate from a woman aged 35 to 49 in good health. The conserved cysteine and the conserved F or W are not part of the CDR3 here.

V gene: TRBV18; CDR3 protein: ASSPLPGQLHYGYT
V gene: TRBV28; CDR3 protein: ASSLIHSTGGMYEQY
V gene: TRBV20-1; CDR3 protein: SASEIRGVETQY
V gene: TRBV6-6; CDR3 protein: ASTLSVNEKLF
V gene: TRBV20-1; CDR3 protein: SARGGPTNYGYT
V gene: TRBV7-9; CDR3 protein: ASSLIIGETQY
V gene: TRBV6-5; CDR3 protein: ASSSGSRVPYNEQF
V gene: TRBV5-1; CDR3 protein: ASSARALSPNEQF
V gene: TRBV2; CDR3 protein: ASSEVGGEADGYT
V gene: TRBV6-6; CDR3 protein: ASSYATDTQY
V gene: TRBV29-1; CDR3 protein: SGGTGSNEKLF
V gene: TRBV29-1; CDR3 protein: SVVFQDIYTQY
V gene: TRBV6-1; CDR3 protein: ASSEVAGDNSPLH
V gene: TRBV25-1; CDR3 protein: ASTGHQETQY
V gene: TRBV6-5; CDR3 protein: ASSYGAGGLYNEQF
V gene: TRBV7-2; CDR3 protein: ASSLGGTGAMGEQF
V gene: TRBV7-2; CDR3 protein: ASSLGRQAPYEQY
V gene: TRBV6-2/TRBV6-3; CDR3 protein: ASRLSGGRYNEQY
V gene: TRBV5-1; CDR3 protein: ASSYLGGSKDEQF
V gene: TRBV7-2; CDR3 protein: ASSTDRGPSYEQY
V gene: TRBV6-2/TRBV6-3; CDR3 protein: ASSTHQGNKNIQY
V gene: TRBV4-3; CDR3 protein: ASSQDFRGADTQY
V gene: TRBV7-8; CDR3 protein: ASSLGQTKYEQY
V gene: TRBV20-1; CDR3 protein: SARDSEPYNEQF